This T cell receptor (beta chain) was captured in a study of early stage breast cancer tumors. Libraries were prepared by immunoSEQ multiplex PCR; TCRdb keeps only in-frame clonotypes and omits some of them. The sample holds around 51,000 clones, about three quarters seen once. This CDR3 has 12 residues. Germline CDR1 reads SEHNR; CDR2 reads FQNEAQ (reference sequence). V lost 3 bases and J 5 bases, leaving 6 bases between the germline ends. The TCR sequence derives from a person aged 40-50 years with breast cancer. Sequenced sample: blood. The chain carries TRBV7-9 and TRBJ2-3; no definite D call. The chain's CDR3 is CASSLRQDTQYF. The DNA for the CDR3 is TGTGCCAGCAGCTTGAGGCAAGATACGCAGTATTTT.